These 14 T cell receptor beta chains were sequenced from one sample in a study of T-cell reconstitution after alpha-beta-depleted transplantation in children. Unique molecular identifiers tagged the TCRbeta library. In TCRdb, the PCR reads were re-called with MiXCR into one record per CDR3 protein. This table has 200,000 to 250,000 distinct CDR3 sequences, about a tenth appearing once. Material: PBMCs, obtained before TCRalphabeta/CD19-depleted stem cell transplant. These TCRs come from a child younger than two with acute myeloid leukemia, due to receive a stem cell transplant.

This clonotype appeared many times. The chain uses TRBV7-2 and TRBJ1-6; 10 nucleotides align to TRBD1. V dropped 0 bases and J dropped 5; count of bases not matched to a gene: 1. CDR3 length equals 16 residues. Germline V gives CDR1 SGHTA, CDR2 FQGNSA. In nucleotides, the CDR3 is TGTGCCAGCAGCTTAGCGGGACAGGGGAATAATTCACCCCTCCACTTT. It translates to CASSLAGQGNNSPLHF.

This clonotype has ten or more counts. The rearrangement links TRBV18 to TRBJ2-7; 10 bases are shared with TRBD2. In germline, CDR1 is KGHSH, CDR2 LQKENI. CDR3 length: 15 amino acids. Germline trimming cut 3 bases from V and 4 bases from J; bases unmatched to any gene: 6. The CDR3 reads CASSPQAGGWYEQYF. The CDR3 DNA sequence: TGTGCCAGCTCACCCCAAGCGGGAGGGTGGTACGAGCAGTACTTC.

Only a few counts were recorded for this clonotype. The chain employs TRBV11-2 and TRBJ1-4; 7 bases are a match to TRBD1. The J segment lost 11 bases and the V segment lost 5 bases, leaving 5 bases of the junction unmatched. The CDR3 consists of 12 residues. Germline loops: CDR1 SGHAT, CDR2 FQNNGV. The CDR3 DNA sequence: TGTGCCAGCAGCCGCTCAGGGGGTAAACTGTTTTTT. It specifies CASSRSGGKLFF.

The chain has TRBV10-3 and TRBJ2-3; 7 bases are a match to TRBD2. The J segment lost 4 bases and the V segment lost 5 bases, leaving 9 bases of the junction unmatched. Germline CDR1 reads ENHRY; CDR2 reads SYGVKD. The CDR3 runs to 15 residues. CDR3 in DNA: TGTGCCATCAGTCCCGGAGCGGGGAGGTCAGATACGCAGTATTTT. It is translated as CAISPGAGRSDTQYF.

A word on this clonotype: A much larger clone sits a single nucleotide away, making a read error possible. The gene calls are TRBV28 and TRBJ2-7; a weak D match, TRBD1 (5 bases). From germline, CDR1 is MDHEN and CDR2 SYDVKM. CDR3 length: 12 amino acids. The CDR3 loop is CASTGQPYELYF. The CDR3 DNA is TGTGCCAGCACTGGACAACCCTACGAGCTGTACTTC.

This clonotype showed up many times. V and J are TRBV11-2 and TRBJ2-7; 9 positions match TRBD2. Germline assignment: CDR1 SGHAT and CDR2 FQNNGV. This CDR3 has 15 residues. Unmatched junction bases numbered 4, after V lost 1 base and J lost 3 bases. The CDR3 spells CASSLVTSGGYEQYF. The CDR3 bases are TGTGCCAGCAGCTTAGTGACTAGCGGAGGCTACGAGCAGTACTTC.

This clonotype was detected many times. The chain links TRBV4-2 to TRBJ1-5, with unresolved D. V gave up 4 bases and J gave up 5 bases, with 9 bases separating them. Germline values: CDR1 LGHNA, CDR2 YNFKEQ. CDR3 length equals 13 residues. CDR3 bases: TGTGCCAGCAGCCTTAATATTGATCAGCCCCAGCATTTT. Translated: CASSLNIDQPQHF.

This clonotype was counted at least ten times. The chain links TRBV20-1 to TRBJ2-5; D assignment may be TRBD1 or TRBD2 (6 bases each). From germline, CDR1 is DFQATT and CDR2 SNEGSKA (reference sequence). V dropped 5 bases and J dropped 0 bases, with 10 bases sitting between them. This CDR3 region has 13 residues. The CDR3 is CSASRDNQETQYF. CDR3 DNA: TGCAGTGCTTCGCGGGACAACCAAGAGACCCAGTACTTC.

This clonotype has just a few counts. This rearrangement joins TRBV20-1 to TRBJ2-3, with 9 bases lining up with TRBD1. CDR1 is DFQATT and CDR2 is SNEGSKA in the germline V gene (reference sequence). CDR3 size: 14 residues. Germline trimming cut 6 bases from V and 2 bases from J; bases unmatched to any gene: 6. In DNA form, the CDR3 reads TGCAGTGCCCGGACAGGGGTGTTCACAGATACGCAGTATTTT. It yields the protein CSARTGVFTDTQYF.

The chain recombines TRBV11-2 with TRBJ1-2; 7 bases align to TRBD1. V shed 1 base and J 2 bases; nucleotides not matched to a gene: 16. From germline, CDR1 is SGHAT and CDR2 FQNNGV. The CDR3 is 19 residues long. CDR3 nucleotide sequence: TGTGCCAGCAGCTTAGTTCTTTTTGCCCGGGACAGAAAAAACTATGGCTACACCTTC. The encoded protein is CASSLVLFARDRKNYGYTF.

This clonotype came up many times. The chain is built from TRBV12-3 or TRBV12-4 and TRBJ2-7, with a weak D call TRBD2 (6 bases). Between the trimmed V and J ends, which lost 10 bases and 7 bases, there was a span of 23 bases. This CDR3 region has 14 residues. This CDR3 reads CATRLTATRGEQYF. CDR3 nucleotide sequence: TGTGCCACCCGGTTGACAGCGACTCGGGGGGAGCAGTACTTC.

This clonotype was recorded many times. The chain recombines TRBV7-8 with TRBJ1-1, with D maybe TRBD1 (5 bases). The CDR3 totals 15 residues. Trimming removed 1 base at V and 1 base at J, with 10 bases between. Germline V gives CDR1 SGHVS, CDR2 FQNEAQ. The DNA for the CDR3 is TGTGCCAGCAGCTTAGTAGCGGGGACGAACACTGAAGCTTTCTTT. This translates into CASSLVAGTNTEAFF.

This clonotype occurred many times. The chain joins TRBV4-1 to TRBJ2-1; 9 bases map to TRBD2. The ends lost 1 base at V and 5 bases at J; junction bases unmatched: 9. Germline V gene sequence: CDR1 MGHRA, CDR2 YSYEKL. This CDR3 has 17 residues. CDR3: CASSQARASGINNEQFF. For the CDR3, the DNA is TGCGCCAGCAGCCAAGCCCGAGCTAGCGGGATAAACAATGAGCAGTTCTTC.

This clonotype was detected ten times or more. The chain recombines TRBV10-3 with TRBJ2-7, with 8 bases fitting TRBD2. The V segment lost 2 bases and the J segment 0 bases; nucleotides outside the gene matches: 12. This CDR3 region has 18 residues. In germline, CDR1 is ENHRY, CDR2 SYGVKD. CDR3 sequence reads: CAISERGSSGSVSYEQYF. The CDR3 nucleotides read TGTGCCATCAGTGAGCGGGGAAGCAGCGGGAGTGTCTCCTACGAGCAGTACTTC.